This T cell receptor (beta chain) was captured by sequencing in a study of control samples from healthy donors and cancer patients. Some clones are missing from TCRdb's copy, which holds only in-frame ones; the method was immunoSEQ multiplex PCR. The repertoire holds 89,000 or so clones, with approximately 89% as singletons. V shed 0 bases and J shed 0 bases, with 3 bases lying between them. Germline V lookup: CDR1 SGHAT, CDR2 FQNNGV. This CDR3 contains 15 residues. The clonotype was recovered from a man aged 50 or older in good health. Specimen: blood. The rearrangement uses TRBV11-2 and TRBJ1-6; D gene uncertain. CDR3: CASSLDYSYNSPLHF. The DNA for the CDR3 is TGTGCCAGCAGCTTAGATTACTCCTATAATTCACCCCTCCACTTT.